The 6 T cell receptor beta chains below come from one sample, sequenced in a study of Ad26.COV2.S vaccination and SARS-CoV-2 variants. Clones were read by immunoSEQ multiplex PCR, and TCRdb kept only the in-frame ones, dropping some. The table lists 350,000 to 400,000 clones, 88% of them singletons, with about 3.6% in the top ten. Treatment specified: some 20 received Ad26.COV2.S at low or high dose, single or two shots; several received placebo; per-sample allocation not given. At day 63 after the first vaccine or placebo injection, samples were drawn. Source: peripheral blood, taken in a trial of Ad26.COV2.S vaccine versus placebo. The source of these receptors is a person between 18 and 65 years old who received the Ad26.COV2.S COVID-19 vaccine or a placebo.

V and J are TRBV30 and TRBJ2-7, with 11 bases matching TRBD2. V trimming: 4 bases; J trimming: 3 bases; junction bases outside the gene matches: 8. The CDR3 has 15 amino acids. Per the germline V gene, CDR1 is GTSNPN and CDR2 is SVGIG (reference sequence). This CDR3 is CAWNIGLAGGYEQYF. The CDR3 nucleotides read TGTGCCTGGAATATCGGACTAGCGGGCGGCTACGAGCAGTACTTC.

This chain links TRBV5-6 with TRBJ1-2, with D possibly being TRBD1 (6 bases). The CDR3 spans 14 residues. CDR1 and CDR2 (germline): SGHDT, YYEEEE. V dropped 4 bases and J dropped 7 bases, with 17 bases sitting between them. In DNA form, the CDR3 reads TGTGCCAGCAGCCTACCGGGACATCCCTTTGGCTACACCTTC. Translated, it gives CASSLPGHPFGYTF.

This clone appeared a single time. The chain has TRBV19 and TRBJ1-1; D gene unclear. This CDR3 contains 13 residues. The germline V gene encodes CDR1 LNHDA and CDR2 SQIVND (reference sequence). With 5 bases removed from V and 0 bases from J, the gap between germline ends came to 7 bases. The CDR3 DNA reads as TGTGCCAGTAGTGTCCTGGTGAACACTGAAGCTTTCTTT. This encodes CASSVLVNTEAFF.

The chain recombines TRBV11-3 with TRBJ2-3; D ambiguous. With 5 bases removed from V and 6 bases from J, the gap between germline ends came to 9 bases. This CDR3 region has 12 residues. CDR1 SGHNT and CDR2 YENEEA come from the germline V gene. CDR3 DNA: TGTGCCAGCAGCCCAGACACGGATACGCAGTATTTT. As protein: CASSPDTDTQYF.

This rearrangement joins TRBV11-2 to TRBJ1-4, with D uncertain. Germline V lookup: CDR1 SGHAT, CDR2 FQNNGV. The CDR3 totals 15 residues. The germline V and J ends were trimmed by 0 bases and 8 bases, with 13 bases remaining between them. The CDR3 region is CASSLEGWGREKLFF. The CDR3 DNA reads TGTGCCAGCAGCTTAGAGGGGTGGGGTAGGGAAAAACTGTTTTTT.

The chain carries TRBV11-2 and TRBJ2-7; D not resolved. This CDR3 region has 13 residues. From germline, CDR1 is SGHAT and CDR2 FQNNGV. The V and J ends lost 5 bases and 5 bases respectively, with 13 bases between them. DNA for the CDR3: TGTGCCAGCAGCCCCCCAGGTTCTGACGAGCAGTACTTC. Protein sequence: CASSPPGSDEQYF.